These 13 T cell receptor beta chains were sequenced from one sample in a study of OX40 agonist ivuxolimab in advanced cancers. The method was immunoSEQ multiplex PCR; TCRdb's version includes in-frame clones alone and lacks a portion of them. Among about 82,000 clones, around nine tenths were seen once, and the ten largest hold about 0.4%. The material was CD4+ or CD8+ T cells sorted from blood, obtained in a trial of the OX40 agonist ivuxolimab. These receptors came from an adult with an advanced solid tumor such as melanoma, head and neck, liver or kidney cancer.

The chain combines TRBV5-4 with TRBJ2-5; D assignment may be TRBD1 or TRBD2 (5 bases each). The germline CDR1 and CDR2 sequences are SGHNT and YYREEE (reference sequence). The CDR3 runs 16 residues. V lost 1 base to trimming and J lost 5 bases, with 18 bases between them. Here the CDR3 reads CASSLFPGTLGETQYF. The CDR3 nucleotides read TGTGCCAGCAGCTTGTTCCCCGGGACCCTGGGGGAGACCCAGTACTTC.

V and J are TRBV6-1 and TRBJ2-1; 8 nucleotides align to TRBD2. J was trimmed by 9 bases and V by 3 bases; bases with no gene match: 4. Per germline, CDR1 MNHNS and CDR2 SASEGT. CDR3 length equals 13 residues. The CDR3 region is CASSDAGGFEQFF. For the CDR3, the DNA is TGTGCCAGCAGTGACGCGGGAGGTTTTGAGCAGTTCTTC.

The chain recombines TRBV6-5 with TRBJ2-7, with D unclear. The V gene's germline CDR1 is MNHEY and CDR2 SVGAGI. CDR3 length equals 11 residues. V lost 2 bases and J lost 3, with 2 bases in between. The CDR3 reads CASSYDYEQYF. In DNA form, the CDR3 reads TGTGCCAGCAGTTACGACTACGAGCAGTACTTC.

The chain combines TRBV18 with TRBJ2-1; possible D gene TRBD2, 5 bases. V lost 0 bases to trimming and J lost 8 bases, with 14 bases between them. CDR1 and CDR2 from the germline V gene are KGHSH and LQKENI. The CDR3 is 15 amino acids. The CDR3 region is CASSPPKVARDEQFF. The CDR3 DNA reads as TGTGCCAGCTCACCACCGAAGGTAGCGAGAGATGAGCAGTTCTTC.

The rearrangement links TRBV7-9 to TRBJ1-3, with D possibly being TRBD1 (6 bases). There are 17 residues in the CDR3. Trimming took off 5 bases at V and 7 bases at J, with 24 bases between the two ends. From germline, CDR1 is SEHNR and CDR2 FQNEAQ (reference sequence). CDR3 DNA: TGTGCCAGCAGCCCCCCGAGGTCGGGGACACAACTCAACACCATATATTTT. It codes for CASSPPRSGTQLNTIYF.

J is TRBJ2-2 and V is TRBV7-2; D remains unclear. V lost 1 base and J lost 8, with 8 bases in between. The V gene's germline CDR1 is SGHTA and CDR2 FQGNSA. The CDR3 totals 13 residues. The DNA for the CDR3 is TGTGCCAGCAGCTTAGACTTCAGGGGGGAGCTGTTTTTT. Protein: CASSLDFRGELFF.

The rearrangement uses TRBV5-1 and TRBJ1-1; a weak D match, TRBD1 (6 bases). The CDR3 contains 17 residues. Germline V gives CDR1 SGHRS, CDR2 YFSETQ. V lost 4 bases and J 2 bases, leaving 21 bases between the germline ends. CDR3 nucleotides: TGCGCCAGCAGCCGTGTCCCACAAATACAGGGAAACACTGAAGCTTTCTTT. Protein product: CASSRVPQIQGNTEAFF.

The chain combines TRBV5-1 with TRBJ2-7; a weak D match, TRBD1 (5 bases). V was cut by 4 bases and J by 3 bases, with 14 bases left in between. This CDR3 is 14 amino acids long. CDR1 is SGHRS and CDR2 is YFSETQ in the germline V gene. The CDR3 region has the DNA TGCGCCAGCAGCACCGAAGGGGTAAACTACGAGCAGTACTTC. Translating it yields CASSTEGVNYEQYF.

This chain links TRBV6-1 with TRBJ1-2; TRBD1 aligns across 10 bases. There are 15 residues in the CDR3. Germline CDR1 MNHNS, CDR2 SASEGT. With 4 bases clipped from V and 7 bases from J, the junction kept 9 bases outside the gene matches. The CDR3 DNA sequence: TGTGCCAGCAGTGGGTCCGGGACAGGGGCCACTGGCTACACCTTC. As protein: CASSGSGTGATGYTF.

The chain combines TRBV11-1 with TRBJ2-1; TRBD1 matches at 10 bases. CDR1 SGHAT and CDR2 FQDESV come from the germline V gene (reference sequence). CDR3 size: 12 residues. The junction had 1 base not matched to a gene; V was cut back by 6 bases and J by 8 bases. DNA of the CDR3: TGTGCCAGCAGGACAGGGGGCGATGAGCAGTTCTTC. It yields the protein CASRTGGDEQFF.

The rearrangement joins TRBV10-1 to TRBJ1-6; D call uncertain. The CDR3 extends over 12 amino acids. The germline V gene has CDR1 WNHNN and CDR2 SYGVQD (reference sequence). Trimming shortened V by 8 bases and J by 11 bases, and 13 bases separated the two germline ends. The CDR3 sequence is CASLGVSPPLHF. CDR3 DNA sequence: TGCGCCAGCCTAGGAGTAAGTCCACCCCTCCACTTT.

V usage is TRBV10-1 and J usage is TRBJ2-3; D is perhaps TRBD1 (5 bases). CDR1 is WNHNN, CDR2 SYGVQD, per germline (reference sequence). The ends were cut back, 6 bases at V and 3 bases at J, with 7 bases in the middle. The CDR3 runs 12 residues. The chain's CDR3 is CASSQGTDTQYF. The CDR3 coding sequence is TGCGCCAGCAGCCAGGGAACAGATACGCAGTATTTT.

CDR3 DNA sequence: TGTGCCAGCAGTGAAGCGCGAAGGGCCTGGGGCTACACCTTC. Protein: CASSEARRAWGYTF. V and J are TRBV6-1 and TRBJ1-2, with D hard to call. Trimming removed 0 bases at V and 8 bases at J, with 13 bases between. The CDR3 is 14 residues long. Germline V gene sequence: CDR1 MNHNS, CDR2 SASEGT.